Reported below is one TCR beta chain. The data derive from a study of blood T cell repertoires in COVID-19. TCRdb's table, derived via immunoSEQ multiplex PCR, lists solely in-frame clones and lacks some. The sample holds roughly 340,000 clones, more than 75% seen once. V lost 4 bases, J lost 0 bases, and 9 bases lay in between. The CDR3 sequence is 14 residues long. CDR1 and CDR2 from the germline V gene are SGHTA and FQGNSA. This chain uses TRBV7-2 with TRBJ1-2; D unresolved. The sequence was collected from a man aged 35-49 years in a cohort exposed to, infected with or recovered from COVID-19 (not recorded which). Input material: PBMCs or T cells enriched from blood (not recorded which). CDR3: CASSWASTNYGYTF. CDR3 in DNA: TGTGCCAGCAGCTGGGCGAGCACTAACTATGGCTACACCTTC.